Below are 27 T cell receptor beta chains sequenced from a single sample in a study of cytomegalovirus exposure and HLA in healthy donors. Sequenced by immunoSEQ multiplex PCR; TCRdb stores in-frame clones only, minus some. The sample holds some 88,000 clones, 95% to 98% seen once. The specimen was PBMCs. The receptors derive from a man in his late teens or twenties in good health and CMV-seronegative.

The CDR3 is CSVARGGTGELFF. The CDR3 bases are TGCAGCGTTGCGCGGGGAGGGACCGGGGAGCTGTTTTTT. The V call is TRBV29-1, the J call TRBJ2-2; TRBD2 agrees at 7 bases. The germline V gene has CDR1 SQVTM and CDR2 ANQGSEA. The CDR3 has 13 amino acids. V shed 4 bases, J shed 5 bases, and the junction held 4 bases outside the gene matches.

The chain employs TRBV6-6 and TRBJ1-3; unclear D gene. V was shortened by 6 bases and J by 2 bases, with 14 bases between the two germline ends. Germline loops: CDR1 MNHNY, CDR2 SVGAGI (reference sequence). The CDR3 has 15 amino acids. The CDR3 spells CASSEQVVAGNTIYF. As DNA, the CDR3 is TGTGCCAGCAGCGAGCAGGTGGTAGCTGGAAACACCATATATTTT.

Here the CDR3 reads CASSFQALEAFF. The CDR3 region has the DNA TGTGCCAGCAGCTTTCAGGCGCTTGAAGCTTTCTTT. The chain is built from TRBV7-9 and TRBJ1-1, with D hard to call. The ends were cut back, 3 bases at V and 7 bases at J, with 9 bases in the middle. Germline V CDR1 and CDR2: SEHNR, FQNEAQ (reference sequence). This CDR3 has 12 amino acids.

This clone has just a few counts. The chain combines TRBV7-2 with TRBJ2-7; 10 nucleotides align to TRBD2. J lost 6 bases, V lost 0 bases, and 8 bases had no gene match. The germline V gene has CDR1 SGHTA and CDR2 FQGNSA. CDR3 length: 16 residues. The CDR3 protein is CASSLASGRGISEQYF. The CDR3 DNA is TGTGCCAGCAGCTTAGCGAGCGGGAGGGGGATTAGCGAGCAGTACTTC.

This chain uses TRBV10-1 with TRBJ2-5, with TRBD2 as a possible D gene (5 bases). The germline V and J ends were trimmed by 6 bases and 4 bases, with 15 bases remaining between them. The V gene's germline CDR1 is WNHNN and CDR2 SYGVQD (reference sequence). This CDR3 is 14 amino acids long. The CDR3 DNA reads as TGCGCCAGCAGCCGCGGTTGGGGAGCAGAGACCCAGTACTTC. This gives the protein CASSRGWGAETQYF.

A single count supports this clone. The gene calls are TRBV11-2 and TRBJ2-7; TRBD1 might be the D (5 bases). The germline V gene encodes CDR1 SGHAT and CDR2 FQNNGV. Between the trimmed V and J ends, which lost 5 bases and 7 bases, there was a span of 9 bases. The CDR3 spans 11 residues. The CDR3: CASSRYREQYV. As DNA, the CDR3 is TGTGCCAGCAGCAGATACAGGGAGCAGTACGTC.

The gene calls are TRBV18 and TRBJ2-3; TRBD2 matches at 7 bases. Per the germline V gene, CDR1 is KGHSH and CDR2 is LQKENI. This CDR3 region has 16 residues. V shed 1 base, J shed 1 base, and the junction held 5 bases outside the gene matches. CDR3 DNA sequence: TGTGCCAGCTCACCACTGCGGGAGAGGGGCACAGATACGCAGTATTTT. Translating it yields CASSPLRERGTDTQYF.

The chain uses TRBV4-1 and TRBJ1-1, with TRBD1 identical over 7 bases. The CDR3 is 14 amino acids. Germline V gene sequence: CDR1 MGHRA, CDR2 YSYEKL. The junction had 10 bases not matched to a gene; V was cut back by 8 bases and J by 4 bases. CDR3 residues: CASGLRQGPTEAFF. For the CDR3, the DNA is TGCGCCAGCGGACTCCGACAGGGTCCCACTGAAGCTTTCTTT.

This chain's CDR3 is CASSPGTTFNEQFF. Written as DNA, the CDR3 is TGTGCCAGCAGCCCCGGGACTACCTTCAATGAGCAGTTCTTC. The chain has TRBV7-9 and TRBJ2-1; the match to TRBD2 covers 7 bases. Germline V lookup: CDR1 SEHNR, CDR2 FQNEAQ (reference sequence). This CDR3 has 14 residues. The junction had 7 bases not matched to a gene; V was cut back by 5 bases and J by 6 bases. Full variable domain (rest looked up from reference TRBV7-9 and TRBJ2-1): DTGVSQNPRHKITKRGQNVTFRCDPISEHNRLYWYRQTLGQGPEFLTYFQNEAQLEKSRLLSDRFSAERPKGSFSTLEIQRTEQGDSAMYLCASSPGTTFNEQFFGPGTRLTVL.

V usage is TRBV5-1 and J usage is TRBJ1-4; a possible D gene is TRBD1 (6 bases). V was pared by 0 bases and J by 2 bases, with 14 bases between. Per the germline V gene, CDR1 is SGHRS and CDR2 is YFSETQ. CDR3 length: 17 residues. The chain's CDR3 is CASSLAGTSRTNEKLFF. CDR3 in DNA: TGCGCCAGCAGCTTGGCCGGGACATCCCGGACTAATGAAAAACTGTTTTTT.

This chain joins TRBV18 and TRBJ1-5, with TRBD1 identical over 8 bases. CDR3 length equals 16 residues. Germline V gene sequence: CDR1 KGHSH, CDR2 LQKENI. The V and J ends lost 0 bases and 6 bases, in that order; junction bases with no gene match: 7. This chain's CDR3 is CASSPPFQGATQPQHF. CDR3 DNA: TGTGCCAGCTCACCACCTTTTCAGGGGGCAACTCAGCCCCAGCATTTT.

The rearrangement uses TRBV28 and TRBJ1-1, with D unclear. The CDR3 covers 14 residues. In germline, CDR1 is MDHEN, CDR2 SYDVKM. V lost 2 bases to trimming and J lost 6 bases, with 13 bases between them. This chain's CDR3 is CASSLDRGRPEAFF. CDR3 DNA: TGTGCCAGCAGTTTAGATCGTGGGCGTCCTGAAGCTTTCTTT.

The rearrangement uses TRBV29-1 and TRBJ2-2; the D is unclear. Germline V gene lookup returns CDR1 SQVTM and CDR2 ANQGSEA. The CDR3 contains 12 residues. Trimming cost V 6 bases and J 1 base, with 6 bases left between them. The CDR3 DNA reads as TGCAGCGTGTACAGGAACACCGGGGAGCTGTTTTTT. Protein: CSVYRNTGELFF.

The chain links TRBV27 to TRBJ2-7; 7 positions match TRBD1. CDR1 and CDR2 (germline): MNHEY, SMNVEV (reference sequence). The CDR3 is 15 residues long. Unmatched junction bases numbered 9, after V lost 5 bases and J lost 2 bases. The CDR3 loop reads CASSTGTAKAYEQYF. Here the CDR3 DNA reads TGTGCCAGCAGTACCGGGACAGCGAAAGCCTACGAGCAGTACTTC.

This chain's CDR3 is CASSQEGLAGYNEQFF. The CDR3 DNA reads as TGCGCCAGCAGCCAAGAGGGACTAGCGGGATACAATGAGCAGTTCTTC. The chain has TRBV4-3 and TRBJ2-1; TRBD2 matches 13 bases. The CDR3 extends over 16 amino acids. CDR1 LGHNA and CDR2 YSLEER come from the germline V gene. V gave up 0 bases and J gave up 4 bases; unmatched junction bases: 0.

Worth noting for this clone: The CDR3 does not end in the conserved phenylalanine or tryptophan, so this is likely a read error. The DNA is omitted, as the CDR3 cannot be located on it reliably, and the CDR3 follows TCRdb's listing. The chain uses TRBV7-3 and TRBJ1-1. The CDR3 totals 9 residues, both ends included. CDR1 and CDR2 (germline): SGHTA, FQGTGA. CDR3 loop: CASTEEIVC.

This clone was counted between two and nine times. The chain has TRBV27 and TRBJ2-3, with D possibly being TRBD1 (5 bases). This CDR3 contains 13 residues. The V gene's germline CDR1 is MNHEY and CDR2 SMNVEV (reference sequence). V lost 6 bases and J lost 4, with 11 bases in between. The chain's CDR3 is CASRDIRADTQYF. In nucleotides, the CDR3 is TGTGCCAGCAGGGACATAAGGGCAGATACGCAGTATTTT.

The chain employs TRBV28 and TRBJ2-3; 7 bases map to TRBD1. V lost 10 bases and J lost 0; bases outside the gene matches: 10. The CDR3 loop spans 15 amino acids. Per the germline V gene, CDR1 is MDHEN and CDR2 is SYDVKM. The chain's CDR3 is CATSSGTASTDTQYF. DNA for the CDR3: TGTGCCACCTCTAGTGGGACAGCCAGCACAGATACGCAGTATTTT.

The chain links TRBV30 to TRBJ2-5, with 7 bases matching TRBD1. The ends lost 5 bases at V and 2 bases at J; junction bases unmatched: 2. CDR3 length: 12 amino acids. Germline CDR1 is GTSNPN and CDR2 is SVGIG (reference sequence). CDR3 in DNA: TGTGCCTGGGGACAGGCGCAAGAGACCCAGTACTTC. It encodes CAWGQAQETQYF.

This clone was found once. This chain uses TRBV6-5 with TRBJ1-1, with 8 positions matching TRBD1. Germline CDR1 MNHEY, CDR2 SVGAGI. This CDR3 contains 16 residues. J gave up 3 bases and V 2 bases, and 8 bases lay outside the gene matches. This CDR3 reads CASSYGQGRLYTEAFF. The CDR3 bases are TGTGCCAGCAGTTACGGACAGGGAAGACTGTACACTGAAGCTTTCTTT.

This chain uses TRBV19 with TRBJ1-1; no reliable D call. Trimming pared 5 bases from V and 1 base from J, leaving 11 bases between. The CDR3 is 14 amino acids. Germline V gene sequence: CDR1 LNHDA, CDR2 SQIVND (reference sequence). The CDR3 DNA reads TGTGCCAGTAGTGGTTCTAACGAGAACACTGAAGCTTTCTTT. It translates to CASSGSNENTEAFF.

The chain carries TRBV9 and TRBJ2-2; D is unresolved. This CDR3 is 19 amino acids long. V was trimmed by 0 bases and J by 1 base, leaving 19 bases between them. Germline CDR1 reads SGDLS; CDR2 reads YYNGEE. The DNA of the CDR3 is TGTGCCAGCAGCGTAGGGCTTGGTACAGTTGTTCTGAACACCGGGGAGCTGTTTTTT. Its protein product is CASSVGLGTVVLNTGELFF.

V usage is TRBV27 and J usage is TRBJ2-7; TRBD2 matches 11 bases. There are 15 residues in the CDR3. Germline CDR1 and CDR2: MNHEY and SMNVEV (reference sequence). V lost 6 bases to trimming and J lost 3 bases; unmatched junction nucleotides: 7. The CDR3 region has the DNA TGTGCCAGCAGAGAGATAGCGGGAGGGTACTACGAGCAGTACTTC. As protein: CASREIAGGYYEQYF.

The J gene is TRBJ1-1, the V gene TRBV19; D possibly corresponds to TRBD1 (5 bases). The germline V and J ends were trimmed by 1 base and 0 bases, with 15 bases remaining between them. This CDR3 contains 17 residues. Looked up from germline, CDR1 is LNHDA and CDR2 is SQIVND (reference sequence). This CDR3 reads CASSIGWGRAMNTEAFF. Here the CDR3 DNA reads TGTGCCAGTAGTATAGGTTGGGGCAGGGCGATGAACACTGAAGCTTTCTTT.

The chain uses TRBV11-2 and TRBJ2-1; a possible D gene is TRBD2 (6 bases). This CDR3 has 14 residues. Trimming took off 1 base at V and 6 bases at J, with 10 bases between the two ends. The germline CDR1 and CDR2 sequences are SGHAT and FQNNGV. CDR3 amino acids: CASSLAGRGNEQFF. In DNA, the CDR3 is TGTGCCAGCAGCTTAGCCGGGAGAGGCAATGAGCAGTTCTTC.

The rearrangement links TRBV7-2 to TRBJ2-5, with D possibly being TRBD2 (5 bases). V was cut by 6 bases and J by 7 bases, with 18 bases left in between. The V gene's germline CDR1 is SGHTA and CDR2 FQGNSA. This CDR3 has 14 residues. The CDR3 sequence is CASRAPGNGVTQYF. CDR3 bases: TGTGCCAGCAGGGCACCCGGCAACGGGGTGACCCAGTACTTC.

The chain employs TRBV18 and TRBJ2-7, with 8 bases fitting TRBD1. This CDR3 comprises 15 residues. Germline V gene lookup returns CDR1 KGHSH and CDR2 LQKENI. With 2 bases clipped from V and 5 bases from J, the junction kept 8 bases outside the gene matches. CDR3 nucleotides: TGTGCCAGCTCACCATTGGGTCAGGGGGCCGACGAGCAGTACTTC. This sequence encodes CASSPLGQGADEQYF.